Listed below are T cell receptor beta chains from one sample, sequenced in a study of T cell responses to AZD1222 COVID-19 vaccine. Profiling relied on immunoSEQ multiplex PCR, and the TCRdb table lists in-frame clones only, not all of them. The profile shows about 160,000 clones, roughly 86% of them singletons. The material was peripheral blood, obtained on day 0 of AZD1222 vaccination. Receptor source: an adult in good health. Both conserved end residues are part of each CDR3. A D gene is named only where the DNA matches it firmly. Some rows mark clone size as missing; the rest say once, few, many or name a class of expanded clone.

TRBD1	TRBV6-5	-	TRBJ2-7	CASSNTGGWYEQYF	TGTGCCAGCAGTAACACAGGGGGCTGGTACGAGCAGTACTTC
-	TRBV6-5	-	TRBJ2-7	CASRGAGLGSYEQYF	TGTGCCAGTCGGGGGGCTGGACTAGGCTCCTACGAGCAGTACTTC
-	TRBV6-2/TRBV6-3	-	TRBJ1-4	CASSPSGSIISEKLFF	TGTGCCAGCAGCCCTAGTGGCTCCATAATTAGTGAAAAACTGTTTTTT
-	TRBV10-3	-	TRBJ1-1	CAISEAVLNTEAFF	TGTGCCATCAGTGAAGCAGTTTTGAACACTGAAGCTTTCTTT
TRBD2	TRBV19	-	TRBJ2-1	CASSGLAGVVEQFF	TGTGCCAGTAGTGGCCTAGCGGGAGTGGTTGAGCAGTTCTTC
-	TRBV28	-	TRBJ2-2	CASTYRFQGRLNTGELFF	TGTGCCAGCACCTACCGATTTCAGGGAAGACTGAACACCGGGGAGCTGTTTTTT
-	TRBV9	once	TRBJ2-5	CASSVGQQETQYF	TGTGCCAGCAGCGTAGGGCAGCAAGAGACCCAGTACTTC
-	TRBV10-2	-	TRBJ2-7	CASSESRGASYEQYF	TGCGCCAGCAGTGAGTCACGGGGTGCCTCCTACGAGCAGTACTTC
TRBD2	TRBV7-3	-	TRBJ2-3	CASRTSASTDTQYF	TGTGCCAGCAGGACTAGCGCTAGCACAGATACGCAGTATTTT
-	TRBV30	-	TRBJ2-7	CAWDKRNYEQYF	TGTGCCTGGGACAAGAGGAACTACGAGCAGTACTTC
TRBD1	TRBV6-5	once	TRBJ2-7	CASSTGQYYEQYF	TGTGCCAGCAGCACGGGACAGTACTACGAGCAGTACTTC
TRBD1	TRBV6-5	-	TRBJ1-6	CASSRDREGSPLHF	TGTGCCAGCAGTCGGGACAGGGAGGGTTCACCCCTCCACTTT
-	TRBV19	-	TRBJ1-5	CASRRDPGIKPQHF	TGTGCCAGTCGTCGGGACCCCGGCATTAAGCCCCAGCATTTT
-	TRBV7-2	-	TRBJ2-3	CASSLMWDTQYF	TGTGCCAGCAGCTTAATGTGGGATACGCAGTATTTT
TRBD2	TRBV9	-	TRBJ2-7	CASNLGGSSYEQYF	TGTGCCAGCAACCTCGGCGGGAGCTCCTACGAGCAGTACTTC
-	TRBV9	-	TRBJ1-3	CASSVDGDTIYF	TGTGCCAGCAGCGTAGACGGTGACACCATATATTTT
TRBD1	TRBV11-1	once	TRBJ1-2	CASSTSGTGYGYTF	TGTGCCAGCAGCACATCCGGGACAGGCTATGGCTACACCTTC
-	TRBV12-3/TRBV12-4	once	TRBJ1-2	CASSLKEGYGYTF	TGTGCCAGCAGCCTCAAAGAAGGCTATGGCTACACCTTC
TRBD2	TRBV9	-	TRBJ2-1	CASSVGGLAGVFDNEQFF	TGTGCCAGCAGCGTAGGTGGCCTAGCGGGAGTCTTCGACAATGAGCAGTTCTTC
TRBD1	TRBV6-1	-	TRBJ1-1	CASSDMLGQTMNTEAFF	TGTGCCAGCAGTGATATGTTGGGACAGACCATGAACACTGAAGCTTTCTTT
TRBD2	TRBV5-1	-	TRBJ2-5	CASSWGTSGRAVEKTQYF	TGCGCCAGCAGCTGGGGGACTAGCGGGAGGGCCGTCGAAAAGACCCAGTACTTC
-	TRBV29-1	-	TRBJ2-4	CSLGAWREIQYF	TGCAGCCTGGGGGCATGGCGGGAGATTCAGTACTTC
-	TRBV7-6	-	TRBJ1-1	CASSLGQGPPNTEAFF	TGTGCCAGCAGCTTAGGGCAGGGGCCGCCGAACACTGAAGCTTTCTTT
TRBD1	TRBV19	-	TRBJ2-1	CASSTGQGAGNEQFF	TGTGCCAGTAGTACGGGACAGGGGGCGGGAAATGAGCAGTTCTTC
-	TRBV4-2	-	TRBJ2-7	CASSQNTDFSYEQYF	TGTGCCAGCAGCCAGAATACGGACTTTTCCTACGAGCAGTACTTC
-	TRBV24-1	-	TRBJ2-5	CATSDPSWTPQETQYF	TGTGCCACCAGTGACCCCAGCTGGACTCCACAAGAGACCCAGTACTTC
-	TRBV6-6	-	TRBJ2-3	CASSYYINPDTQYF	TGTGCCAGCAGTTACTACATTAATCCGGATACGCAGTATTTT
TRBD1	TRBV6-2/TRBV6-3	-	TRBJ2-5	CASSDPGTGFGETQYF	TGTGCCAGCAGCGACCCCGGGACAGGGTTTGGGGAGACCCAGTACTTC